This T cell receptor (beta chain) was documented in a study of T cells after yellow fever vaccination. Study observations and caveats: Subsequent booster samples again held most clones from primary vaccination (around 96% CD4, just under 90% CD8). Weaker overall was a secondary response that nonetheless peaked faster, on day 5 versus 15.

This CDR3 contains 12 residues. V lost 6 bases and J lost 6, with 10 bases in between. The TCR cDNA carried a universal primer site and UMIs from 5'RACE template switching. TCRdb used MiXCR to reprocess the 5' RACE reads, holding one entry per CDR3 protein. The data hold hundreds of thousands of distinct CDR3 sequences, with roughly 12% observed a single time. There are a few counts of this clonotype. Its antigen is as yet unknown. The rearrangement joins TRBV12-3 or TRBV12-4 to TRBJ2-3; possible D gene TRBD2, 6 bases. This TCR derives from a man younger than 40 who received the YFV17D yellow fever vaccine. The sequenced sample was PBMCs, obtained on the day of the yellow fever booster vaccination. The CDR3 spells CASRTSGDTQYF. The CDR3 nucleotides read TGTGCCAGCAGAACCAGCGGGGATACGCAGTATTTT.